The clone carrying this T cell receptor beta chain was detected many times. A read error may produce the germline difference seen at one junction end. Sorted libraries drew on approximately 1 million CD4+ or CD8+ T cells. CDR1 is DFQATT, CDR2 SNEGSKA, per germline (reference sequence). The CDR3 covers 17 residues. The entry originates in a study of neurological immune-mediated disorders. The cDNA was generated by 5'RACE with 10-nucleotide random UMIs. MiXCR, applied by TCRdb to the 5' RACE reads, yields one record per CDR3 protein. The sample carries over 45,000 distinct CDR3 sequences, just under 6% recorded once.

The sample comprised CD4+ T cells from blood. This TCR derives from a woman aged 18-29 years with multiple sclerosis. This chain connects TRBV20-1 to TRBJ2-4, with 8 bases that match TRBD2. DNA of the CDR3: TGCAGTGTTAGAAGATCGGCGGGGGGTTTAGCCAAAAACATTCAGTACTTC. It encodes CSVRRSAGGLAKNIQYF.